Below are 32 T cell receptor beta chains sequenced from a single sample in a study of cytomegalovirus exposure and HLA in healthy donors. PCR amplification relied on 60 Vbeta primers (plus 13 Jbeta primers). Sequencing was performed with immunoSEQ multiplex PCR; in TCRdb, only in-frame clones are kept and a portion is missing. The table has about 160,000 clones, around 75% seen once. Material: PBMCs. Source of these receptors: a female donor in good health and CMV-seronegative.

Note on this clone: The sample contains more than one DNA sequence encoding this CDR3. The genes are TRBV5-1 and TRBJ2-7; TRBD2 aligns across 8 bases. Germline-derived CDR1 and CDR2 are SGHRS and YFSETQ. The V gene end was trimmed by 0 bases and the J gene end by 0 bases; junction bases not matched to a gene: 2. The CDR3 runs to 15 residues. This chain's CDR3 is CASSLAGGSSYEQYF. CDR3 DNA sequence: TGCGCCAGCAGCTTGGCGGGGGGGAGCTCCTACGAGCAGTACTTC. Full variable domain (missing parts from reference TRBV5-1 and TRBJ2-7): KAGVTQTPRYLIKTRGQQVTLSCSPISGHRSVSWYQQTPGQGLQFLFEYFSETQRNKGNFPGRFSGRQFSNSRSEMNVSTLELGDSALYLCASSLAGGSSYEQYFGPGTRLTVT.

The chain links TRBV30 to TRBJ1-2; D gene ambiguous. The V end was cut by 3 bases, the J end by 8 bases, with 13 bases between. In germline, CDR1 is GTSNPN, CDR2 SVGIG (reference sequence). The CDR3 is made up of 12 amino acids. CDR3 amino acids: CAWRATVGGYTF. In DNA form, the CDR3 reads TGTGCCTGGAGGGCCACCGTTGGCGGCTACACCTTC.

CDR3 amino acids: CASSPVLTGFTGELFF. For the CDR3, the DNA is TGTGCCAGCAGCCCTGTACTGACAGGGTTCACCGGGGAGCTGTTTTTT. The gene calls are TRBV5-5 and TRBJ2-2; the match to TRBD1 covers 7 bases. The ends lost 4 bases at V and 4 bases at J; junction bases unmatched: 10. CDR3 length: 16 amino acids. The V gene's germline CDR1 is SGHKS and CDR2 YYEKEE (reference sequence). The full variable domain, its missing parts supplied by reference TRBV5-5 and TRBJ2-2, is DAGVTQSPTHLIKTRGQQVTLRCSPISGHKSVSWYQQVLGQGPQFIFQYYEKEERGRGNFPDRFSARQFPNYSSELNVNALLLGDSALYLCASSPVLTGFTGELFFGEGSRLTVL.

This clone was found a few times. The chain is built from TRBV9 and TRBJ2-6; 8 bases fit TRBD2. Germline V gene lookup returns CDR1 SGDLS and CDR2 YYNGEE. V lost 1 base and J lost 0; bases outside the gene matches: 3. The CDR3 is 17 amino acids. The CDR3 is CASSVLAGSSGANVLTF. CDR3 DNA: TGTGCCAGCAGCGTACTAGCGGGTAGCTCTGGGGCCAACGTCCTGACTTTC.

This chain links TRBV7-8 with TRBJ1-6, with a tentative D call TRBD1 (5 bases). From germline, CDR1 is SGHVS and CDR2 FQNEAQ. The CDR3 contains 13 residues. Trimming took 4 bases from V and 14 from J, leaving 15 bases between them. CDR3 in amino acids: CASSYSNSGALHF. The CDR3, as DNA: TGTGCCAGCAGCTACTCAAACTCGGGGGCCCTCCACTTT.

The chain joins TRBV11-2 to TRBJ2-1; TRBD2 matches at 7 bases. Germline V gene data show CDR1 as SGHAT and CDR2 as FQNNGV. The V segment lost 6 bases and the J segment 5 bases; nucleotides outside the gene matches: 7. The length of the CDR3 is 14 residues. The CDR3, as DNA: TGTGCCAGCAGACTGAGCGGGGCCAACAATGAGCAGTTCTTC. Protein: CASRLSGANNEQFF.

The gene calls are TRBV4-1 and TRBJ2-5, with D maybe TRBD1 (5 bases). This CDR3 has 13 amino acids. V dropped 3 bases and J dropped 3 bases, with 8 bases sitting between them. The germline V gene has CDR1 MGHRA and CDR2 YSYEKL. The CDR3 DNA reads TGCGCCAGCAGCCAGACAGAAAAAGAGACCCAGTACTTC. It is translated as CASSQTEKETQYF.

This chain uses TRBV13 with TRBJ2-5; 9 nucleotides align to TRBD1. The J call is doubtful: the DNA matches TRBJ2-7 better. The CDR3 runs to 14 residues. CDR1 is PRHDT, CDR2 FYEKMQ, per germline (reference sequence). The CDR3 loop is CASSTGTGSYEQYF. CDR3 bases: TGTGCCAGCAGCACCGGGACAGGGTCCTACGAGCAGTACTTC.

This chain joins TRBV29-1 and TRBJ1-1; 7 bases line up with TRBD1. The junction had 5 bases not matched to a gene; V was cut back by 4 bases and J by 0 bases. Looked up from germline, CDR1 is SQVTM and CDR2 is ANQGSEA. This CDR3 comprises 14 residues. The CDR3 coding sequence is TGCAGCGTTGTGAAGGGGGCAGTGAACACTGAAGCTTTCTTT. This codes for CSVVKGAVNTEAFF.

The CDR3 coding sequence is TGTGCCAGCAGCTTACCTATTGGGACAGGGTTGAAGACCCAGTACTTC. Its translation is CASSLPIGTGLKTQYF. The J gene is TRBJ2-5, the V gene TRBV7-9; TRBD1 aligns across 9 bases. The CDR3 sequence is 16 residues long. V was pared by 2 bases and J by 6 bases, with 10 bases of the junction left unmatched. Per the germline V gene, CDR1 is SEHNR and CDR2 is FQNEAQ (reference sequence).

The chain has TRBV7-2 and TRBJ2-1; TRBD1 might be the D (6 bases). CDR1 is SGHTA, CDR2 FQGNSA, per germline. The CDR3 runs to 13 residues. Trimming took off 3 bases at V and 7 bases at J, with 10 bases between the two ends. CDR3 coding DNA: TGTGCCAGCAGCTTCAGGGGCTTAAATGAGCAGTTCTTC. As protein: CASSFRGLNEQFF.

The J gene is TRBJ1-4, the V gene TRBV9; possibly TRBD1 for D (5 bases). There are 14 residues in the CDR3. From germline, CDR1 is SGDLS and CDR2 YYNGEE. V lost 0 bases and J 4 bases, leaving 7 bases between the germline ends. CDR3 in DNA: TGTGCCAGCAGCGTAGGACAGATTAATGAAAAACTGTTTTTT. Amino acids: CASSVGQINEKLFF. Full variable domain (missing parts from reference TRBV9 and TRBJ1-4): DSGVTQTPKHLITATGQRVTLRCSPRSGDLSVYWYQQSLDQGLQFLIQYYNGEERAKGNILERFSAQQFPDLHSELNLSSLELGDSALYFCASSVGQINEKLFFGSGTQLSVL.

This chain connects TRBV7-9 to TRBJ2-1, with a tentative D call TRBD2 (7 bases). Per the germline V gene, CDR1 is SEHNR and CDR2 is FQNEAQ (reference sequence). Trimming left V 0 bases short and J 8 bases short, with 11 bases between. This CDR3 contains 14 residues. CDR3 in DNA: TGTGCCAGCAGCTTAGCGGGGGGGGCCCATGAGCAGTTCTTC. This translates into CASSLAGGAHEQFF.

This clone occurred once. The chain joins TRBV18 to TRBJ2-6, with a possible D match to TRBD1 (6 bases). The CDR3 runs to 15 residues. V lost 4 bases and J 3 bases, leaving 10 bases between the germline ends. Germline CDR1 KGHSH, CDR2 LQKENI. CDR3 amino acids: CASSHQGFGANVLTF. DNA of the CDR3: TGTGCCAGCTCACACCAGGGGTTTGGGGCCAACGTCCTGACTTTC.

This sequence joins TRBV9 and TRBJ2-7; 12 nucleotides agree with TRBD1. The CDR3 is 15 residues long. Germline CDR1 and CDR2: SGDLS and YYNGEE. V trimming: 4 bases; J trimming: 4 bases; junction bases outside the gene matches: 6. The DNA of the CDR3 is TGTGCCAGCAGCCCCCGGGACAGGGGGCTGTACGAGCAGTACTTC. Protein product: CASSPRDRGLYEQYF.

The chain has TRBV28 and TRBJ2-1, with 8 bases aligning to TRBD1. Trimming cost V 6 bases and J 4 bases; bases outside gene matches: 8. CDR1 and CDR2 from the germline V gene are MDHEN and SYDVKM. This CDR3 is built from 15 residues. Written as DNA, the CDR3 is TGTGCCAGCAGCCTACCCGGGACAGGTTACAATGAGCAGTTCTTC. This translates into CASSLPGTGYNEQFF.

The chain couples TRBV4-1 to TRBJ1-1; TRBD1 matches 7 bases. The germline gives CDR1 MGHRA, CDR2 YSYEKL. The CDR3 has 16 residues. The V segment lost 2 bases and the J segment 8 bases; nucleotides outside the gene matches: 14. The CDR3 bases are TGCGCCAGCAGCCAATCCACCGGGACAGCAAGGAACGAAGCTTTCTTT. Protein sequence: CASSQSTGTARNEAFF.

This chain joins TRBV5-6 and TRBJ2-3, with 11 bases aligning to TRBD2. In germline, CDR1 is SGHDT, CDR2 YYEEEE. CDR3 length: 16 residues. V dropped 2 bases and J dropped 5; count of bases not matched to a gene: 7. CDR3 sequence: CASSFGTSGFLDTQYF. For the CDR3, the DNA is TGTGCCAGCAGCTTCGGGACTAGCGGATTTTTAGATACGCAGTATTTT.

This sequence joins TRBV6-5 and TRBJ2-7; D perhaps matches TRBD2 (5 bases). V lost 2 bases to trimming and J lost 0 bases, with 8 bases between them. Germline V CDR1 and CDR2: MNHEY, SVGAGI. This CDR3 contains 14 residues. CDR3 in amino acids: CASSYEGSSYEQYF. CDR3 DNA: TGTGCCAGCAGTTACGAAGGGAGCTCCTACGAGCAGTACTTC.

This clone showed up just a few times. V is TRBV25-1 and J is TRBJ2-3, with 7 nucleotides matching TRBD2. In germline, CDR1 is MGHDK, CDR2 SYGVNS. The CDR3 covers 17 residues. V trimming: 3 bases; J trimming: 1 base; junction bases outside the gene matches: 10. CDR3 bases: TGTGCCAGCAGTGAGGGCGGGCGGGAGAGACGCACAGATACGCAGTATTTT. This translates into CASSEGGRERRTDTQYF.

This chain links TRBV19 with TRBJ1-5, with D uncertain. Trimming took 7 bases from V and 0 from J, leaving 10 bases between them. Germline CDR1 LNHDA, CDR2 SQIVND (reference sequence). CDR3 length: 14 residues. The CDR3 region has the DNA TGTGCCAGTAAAATACGGGATAGCAATCAGCCCCAGCATTTT. It codes for CASKIRDSNQPQHF.

The chain couples TRBV7-6 to TRBJ1-3, with D uncertain. V dropped 0 bases and J dropped 0 bases, with 6 bases sitting between them. Per germline, CDR1 SGHVS and CDR2 FNYEAQ. The CDR3 extends over 15 amino acids. The CDR3 loop reads CASSLAGLSGNTIYF. CDR3 sequence (DNA): TGTGCCAGCAGCTTAGCAGGACTCTCTGGAAACACCATATATTTT.

This clone appeared a few times. This rearrangement joins TRBV2 to TRBJ2-7; 8 nucleotides align to TRBD1. This CDR3 contains 14 residues. Looked up from germline, CDR1 is SNHLY and CDR2 is FYNNEI. The junction had 10 bases not matched to a gene; V was cut back by 5 bases and J by 7 bases. The CDR3 nucleotides read TGTGCCAGCAGTAGGACAGGGACTTACGATGAGCAGTACTTC. It is translated as CASSRTGTYDEQYF.

This clone was observed a few times. This chain connects TRBV7-9 to TRBJ2-4; D ambiguous. This CDR3 is 11 amino acids long. V shed 4 bases and J shed 5 bases, with 3 bases lying between them. Germline V gene lookup returns CDR1 SEHNR and CDR2 FQNEAQ (reference sequence). The chain's CDR3 is CASSSENIQYF. CDR3 nucleotides: TGTGCCAGCAGCTCCGAAAACATTCAGTACTTC.

The chain carries TRBV12-5 and TRBJ2-5; D uncertain. The end of the DNA fits TRBJ2-7 better, so the J call may be wrong. The germline V gene encodes CDR1 LGHNT and CDR2 FRNRAP. CDR3 length equals 13 residues. The CDR3 protein is CASGLATSYEQYF. CDR3 coding DNA: TGTGCTAGTGGTTTGGCCACGTCCTACGAGCAGTACTTC.

This chain joins TRBV5-4 and TRBJ2-5; tentative D call: TRBD2 (5 bases). CDR3 length equals 16 residues. Germline V lookup: CDR1 SGHNT, CDR2 YYREEE (reference sequence). The V and J ends lost 4 bases and 10 bases respectively, with 26 bases between them. The CDR3 spells CASSPTTLTTPRDQYF. CDR3 nucleotide sequence: TGTGCCAGCAGCCCTACGACCCTCACCACGCCACGGGACCAGTACTTC.

The J gene is TRBJ2-2, the V gene TRBV29-1; TRBD1 is a possible D gene (7 bases). Deletions cut 7 bases from V and 7 bases from J, with 16 bases between. Germline values: CDR1 SQVTM, CDR2 ANQGSEA. The CDR3 loop spans 13 amino acids. The CDR3 DNA sequence: TGCAGCGGTACCAGGGGGGCCAACGGGGAGCTGTTTTTT. Translating gives CSGTRGANGELFF.

This chain uses TRBV13 with TRBJ2-5; D unclear. There are 15 residues in the CDR3. Trimming shortened V by 5 bases and J by 2 bases, and 15 bases separated the two germline ends. CDR1 is PRHDT, CDR2 FYEKMQ, per germline (reference sequence). The CDR3 loop reads CASSRRRYAQETQYF. CDR3 sequence (DNA): TGTGCCAGCAGCCGGCGGCGGTACGCTCAAGAGACCCAGTACTTC.

The chain employs TRBV7-2 and TRBJ1-1, with D perhaps matching TRBD1 (6 bases). CDR1 SGHTA and CDR2 FQGNSA come from the germline V gene. V lost 2 bases and J lost 0, with 7 bases in between. The CDR3 extends over 14 amino acids. The CDR3: CASSLTGMNTEAFF. CDR3 DNA sequence: TGTGCCAGCAGCTTAACAGGGATGAACACTGAAGCTTTCTTT.

The V gene is TRBV4-3, the J gene TRBJ1-1; 8 bases fit TRBD1. The ends lost 1 base at V and 1 base at J; junction bases unmatched: 8. Germline V CDR1 and CDR2: LGHNA, YSLEER. The CDR3 loop spans 17 amino acids. CDR3 sequence (DNA): TGCGCCAGCAGCCAAGCTCCCCCGGGACAGGCGAACACTGAAGCTTTCTTT. It translates to CASSQAPPGQANTEAFF.

The chain carries TRBV10-3 and TRBJ1-5, with 7 bases identical to TRBD1. CDR3 length: 15 amino acids. The germline gives CDR1 ENHRY, CDR2 SYGVKD. V shed 8 bases and J 2 bases; nucleotides not matched to a gene: 9. CDR3 sequence reads: CAIAPQGNGNQPQHF. CDR3 in DNA: TGTGCCATCGCCCCACAGGGGAATGGCAATCAGCCCCAGCATTTT.

The V and J genes are TRBV7-2 and TRBJ2-5, with D tentatively TRBD2 (7 bases). Trimming shortened V by 3 bases and J by 2 bases, and 10 bases separated the two germline ends. Germline values: CDR1 SGHTA, CDR2 FQGNSA. The CDR3 extends over 14 amino acids. The CDR3, as DNA: TGTGCCAGCAGCTTGGGGGGGCCTCAAGAGACCCAGTACTTC. Protein product: CASSLGGPQETQYF.